The sequence of this T cell receptor beta chain was determined in a study of OX40 agonist ivuxolimab in advanced cancers. General notes on the study: The costimulatory receptor OX40 (CD134) was targeted by ivuxolimab, a fully human IgG2 agonistic monoclonal antibody. Intravenous ivuxolimab was administered to patients every 2 weeks at six dose levels: 0.01, 0.1, 0.3, 1.5, 3 and 10 mg/kg. Of the roughly 52 dose-escalation patients, hepatocellular carcinoma was present in approximately 20, melanoma in approximately 15, renal cell carcinoma in 9 and head and neck cancer in 9. The dose-escalation cohort was roughly 80% male with a mean age of around 62 years, ranging from roughly 20 to 80. Patients were allowed to have had prior anti-PD-1, anti-PD-L1 or anti-CTLA-4 therapy, and approximately 40% of the dose-escalation patients had been treated with checkpoint inhibitors. Three dose-escalation patients achieved partial responses, one with hepatocellular carcinoma and two with cutaneous melanoma. The point of sequencing TCRbeta in the periphery was to test whether ivuxolimab changed TCR sequence diversity and drove clonal T-cell expansion. The monotherapy dose-escalation portion (N of about 52 patients) of the phase I ivuxolimab trial is reported in the paper. Overall study results and their limits: Which antigens the clonally expanded peripheral T cells were specific for was not determined. On average, CD8+ T cells showed more expanded clones than CD4+ T cells after ivuxolimab. Clonal expansion of both CD4+ and CD8+ blood T cells was observed from baseline to week 6 at doses 0.1 to 3.0 mg/kg. Low levels of normalized T-cell clonal expansion were also seen in some patients who did not respond. Partial responders in the 0.1-3.0 mg/kg groups had among the lowest normalized peripheral clonal expansion, especially among CD8+ T cells.

Comments on this clone: Its target antigen remains unknown. One base away there is no much larger clone; base qualities are not given.

To sequence the TCRbeta CDR3 region, genomic DNA was isolated from the sorted cells. TCRbeta CDR3 regions were sequenced using the immunoSEQ Assay. Imported from immuneACCESS, the table was reduced by TCRdb to in-frame sequences with V and J called. These copies leave out some clones; in studies compared against another copy, an unresolved V gene accounts for under half, and the cause of the remainder is not known. This sample gives more than 9,500 clones in total; approximately 70% of them show up just once. In total, the top ten clones hold about 10% of the sample. The CDR3 contains 12 residues, cysteine and phenylalanine counted. Only the CDR3 region is kept as DNA, spanning 36 bases read in frame from base 1. V gives up 0 bases and J gives up 1 base, and the segment between their germline ends measures 0 bases. From the germline V gene, CDR1 is SGDLS and CDR2 is YYNGEE. The trial excluded patients who had a history of autoimmune disease or who were on systemic immunosuppression. Peripheral blood for TCR sequencing was drawn from every dose cohort at baseline, at cycle 4 day 1 and at cycle 7 day 1. The samples were taken from a phase I, first-in-human, multicenter, open-label dose-escalation trial of ivuxolimab. Adults with locally advanced or metastatic melanoma, renal cell carcinoma, hepatocellular carcinoma or head and neck squamous cell carcinoma were enrolled in the trial. Before TCR sequencing, CD4+ T cells and CD8+ T cells were sorted from peripheral blood as separate populations.

The specimen comprised CD4+ or CD8+ T cells sorted from blood, sampled in a trial of the OX40 agonist ivuxolimab. The V gene is TRBV9 and the J gene is TRBJ2-3; confidence is insufficient to name the D gene. The TCR was taken from an adult with an advanced solid tumor such as melanoma, head and neck, liver or kidney cancer. The DNA sequence is as follows: TGTGCCAGCAGCGTAGGCACAGATACGCAGTATTTT. Translated, it reads CASSVGTDTQYF.